Below are 32 T cell receptor beta chains sequenced from a single sample in a study of beta chain features in type 1 diabetes. The study's findings and limits: Moderately but significantly shorter TCRB CDR3s were found in Type 1 diabetes patients in all four CD4+ subsets.

For these TCRs, the target antigens are not known. Of the isolated RNA, all was reverse transcribed, and so the sequenced material was expressed TCRB transcripts. The protocol was immunoSEQ multiplex PCR, while the TCRdb copy is restricted to in-frame clones and leaves out a portion. This table has around 260,000 clones, roughly a quarter appearing once. The sequenced sample was naive CD4+ T cells from blood. The source is a woman aged 30 to 39 with type 1 diabetes.

For the CDR3, the DNA is TGTGCCTGGAATCTTGGGGGCTCTGGTGAAGCTTTCTTT. This codes for CAWNLGGSGEAFF. This sequence joins TRBV30 and TRBJ1-1, with D possibly TRBD1 on 6 matching bases. V was pared by 4 bases and J by 7 bases, with 16 bases between. The CDR3 consists of 13 residues. Germline CDR1 and CDR2: GTSNPN and SVGIG (reference sequence).

CDR3 DNA: TGTGCCAGCACAACTAGCGTTGAGCAGTTCTTC. It specifies CASTTSVEQFF. This chain uses TRBV2 with TRBJ2-1; 7 bases are a match to TRBD2. J lost 9 bases, V lost 7 bases, and 3 bases had no gene match. Per germline, CDR1 SNHLY and CDR2 FYNNEI. This CDR3 region has 11 residues.

This clone turned up a few times. The chain joins TRBV7-2 to TRBJ2-6, with D hard to call. Germline CDR1 is SGHTA and CDR2 is FQGNSA. The CDR3 consists of 19 residues. V was cut by 1 base and J by 0 bases, with 16 bases left in between. CDR3 protein: CASSLDAHRTLSGANVLTF. The DNA for the CDR3 is TGTGCCAGCAGCTTAGATGCACATCGTACCCTCTCTGGGGCCAACGTCCTGACTTTC.

This clone was picked up a small number of times. Other DNA sequences from this sample encode an identical CDR3 as well. V usage is TRBV30 and J usage is TRBJ2-7; D is uncertain. The CDR3 loop spans 11 amino acids. Looked up from germline, CDR1 is GTSNPN and CDR2 is SVGIG (reference sequence). Trimming stripped 2 bases from V and 1 base from J, with 3 bases between. CDR3 in DNA: TGTGCCTGGAGTTTATCCTACGAGCAGTACTTC. Its protein is CAWSLSYEQYF. The full variable domain, rest sourced from reference TRBV30 and TRBJ2-7, is SQTIHQWPATLVQPVGSPLSLECTVEGTSNPNLYWYRQAAGRGLQLLFYSVGIGQISSEVPQNLSASRPQDRQFILSSKKLLLSDSGFYLCAWSLSYEQYFGPGTRLTVT.

This clone was detected a few times. The chain uses TRBV30 and TRBJ2-2, with 7 bases matching TRBD1. V lost 3 bases, J lost 6 bases, and 4 bases stayed unmatched. Germline loops: CDR1 GTSNPN, CDR2 SVGIG (reference sequence). This CDR3 has 13 amino acids. DNA for the CDR3: TGTGCCTGGAGACAGGGGTGGGCCGGGGAGCTGTTTTTT. It codes for CAWRQGWAGELFF.

V usage is TRBV18 and J usage is TRBJ2-1, with 10 bases matching TRBD2. The CDR3 extends over 17 amino acids. V lost 2 bases to trimming and J lost 5 bases; unmatched junction nucleotides: 9. Germline V gives CDR1 KGHSH, CDR2 LQKENI. CDR3 sequence: CASSPMLAGVGDNEQFF. As DNA, the CDR3 is TGTGCCAGCTCACCAATGCTAGCGGGAGTCGGCGACAATGAGCAGTTCTTC.

V and J are TRBV9 and TRBJ2-5; 7 bases fit TRBD1. The CDR3 loop spans 14 amino acids. CDR1 is SGDLS and CDR2 is YYNGEE in the germline V gene. V gave up 4 bases and J gave up 1 base; unmatched junction bases: 4. The CDR3 DNA reads TGTGCCAGCAGCACAGGGACAGTCCAAGAGACCCAGTACTTC. This translates into CASSTGTVQETQYF.

This clone was recorded a few times. V and J are TRBV29-1 and TRBJ1-2, with 7 nucleotides matching TRBD1. Germline CDR1 SQVTM, CDR2 ANQGSEA. Trimming at V came to 0 bases and at J to 4 bases, leaving 5 bases not matched to a gene. The CDR3 length is 14 residues. The CDR3 protein is CSVEDRDRAYGYTF. For the CDR3, the DNA is TGCAGCGTTGAAGACCGGGACAGAGCCTATGGCTACACCTTC.

Here the CDR3 reads CAWSVALLGQNEKLFF. The CDR3 DNA sequence: TGTGCCTGGAGTGTAGCGCTTCTGGGACAGAATGAAAAACTGTTTTTT. The chain uses TRBV30 and TRBJ1-4; 7 bases are shared with TRBD1. The CDR3 consists of 16 residues. With 0 bases clipped from V and 5 bases from J, the junction kept 9 bases outside the gene matches. Germline-derived CDR1 and CDR2 are GTSNPN and SVGIG (reference sequence).

In this sample, this clone turned up a few times. This sequence joins TRBV12-5 and TRBJ2-1; D is ambiguous. Germline V gene lookup returns CDR1 LGHNT and CDR2 FRNRAP. This CDR3 has 11 residues. With 1 base removed from V and 15 bases from J, the gap between germline ends came to 10 bases. Here the CDR3 reads CASGLGGSGFF. CDR3 DNA sequence: TGTGCTAGTGGTTTGGGCGGATCGGGGTTCTTC. The variable domain in full, completed from reference TRBV12-5 and TRBJ2-1, reads DARVTQTPRHKVTEMGQEVTMRCQPILGHNTVFWYRQTMMQGLELLAYFRNRAPLDDSGMPKDRFSAEMPDATLATLKIQPSEPRDSAVYFCASGLGGSGFFGPGTRLTVL.

The V call is TRBV7-9, the J call TRBJ2-5, with D possibly being TRBD2 (6 bases). Germline-derived CDR1 and CDR2 are SEHNR and FQNEAQ (reference sequence). Trimming took 3 bases from V and 2 from J, leaving 13 bases between them. The CDR3 loop spans 15 amino acids. The CDR3 DNA is TGTGCCAGCAGCTTGGGCCTGCGGGAACAAGAGACCCAGTACTTC. Its protein product is CASSLGLREQETQYF.

This clone appeared a few times. This chain joins TRBV29-1 and TRBJ2-7; TRBD1 matches 7 bases. Germline loops: CDR1 SQVTM, CDR2 ANQGSEA. J lost 7 bases, V lost 7 bases, and 10 bases had no gene match. This CDR3 comprises 12 residues. Written as DNA, the CDR3 is TGCAGCGCTGCGACAGGGTCGGAAGAGCAGTACTTC. This codes for CSAATGSEEQYF.

The rearrangement joins TRBV4-1 to TRBJ2-1, with 7 bases aligning to TRBD2. This CDR3 region has 14 residues. Germline CDR1 and CDR2: MGHRA and YSYEKL. The V gene end was trimmed by 3 bases and the J gene end by 12 bases; junction bases not matched to a gene: 11. The CDR3 bases are TGCGCCAGCAGCCAGCCCGGGACTATCGTTGCGCAGTTCTTC. This encodes CASSQPGTIVAQFF.

This clone has a handful of counts. Additional DNA sequences in this sample encode the identical CDR3. The gene calls are TRBV7-9 and TRBJ2-2, with TRBD2 identical over 8 bases. Germline CDR1 SEHNR, CDR2 FQNEAQ (reference sequence). The CDR3 has 15 amino acids. The trim removed 5 bases at V and 2 bases at J, leaving 4 bases unmatched. The chain's CDR3 is CASSRLAGNTGELFF. CDR3 bases: TGTGCCAGCAGCCGCCTAGCGGGTAACACCGGGGAGCTGTTTTTT.

The chain is built from TRBV4-2 and TRBJ2-5; TRBD2 might be the D (5 bases). V was trimmed by 1 base and J by 2 bases, leaving 8 bases between them. The CDR3 runs 14 residues. In germline, CDR1 is LGHNA, CDR2 YNFKEQ. CDR3 sequence reads: CASSQGLPQETQYF. CDR3 nucleotide sequence: TGTGCCAGCAGCCAAGGACTACCACAAGAGACCCAGTACTTC.

This clone appeared a few times. V is TRBV7-3 and J is TRBJ1-5; D is unclear. Per the germline V gene, CDR1 is SGHTA and CDR2 is FQGTGA. Trimming shortened V by 0 bases and J by 6 bases, and 15 bases separated the two germline ends. There are 16 residues in the CDR3. The DNA for the CDR3 is TGTGCCAGCAGCTTAACGTTGGTTCGGGGAGGTCAGCCCCAGCATTTT. It translates to CASSLTLVRGGQPQHF.

This clone was detected a few times. The chain links TRBV5-4 to TRBJ2-7, with 10 bases aligning to TRBD2. The germline V gene has CDR1 SGHNT and CDR2 YYREEE (reference sequence). The CDR3 runs to 17 residues. The trim removed 0 bases at V and 2 bases at J, leaving 8 bases unmatched. The CDR3 DNA sequence: TGTGCCAGCAGCTTGGGGGCCGGGACTAGCGCCGCCTACGAGCAGTACTTC. Protein sequence: CASSLGAGTSAAYEQYF.

This chain connects TRBV19 to TRBJ2-7; the D gene is possibly TRBD1 (6 bases). Germline lookup yields CDR1 LNHDA and CDR2 SQIVND (reference sequence). The CDR3 has 14 amino acids. The ends were cut back, 5 bases at V and 4 bases at J, with 15 bases in the middle. CDR3 DNA sequence: TGTGCCAGTAGTTTCCTAACGACAGGTTACGAGCAGTACTTC. This sequence encodes CASSFLTTGYEQYF.

The rearrangement joins TRBV6-1 to TRBJ1-2, with TRBD1 matching 7 bases. This CDR3 spans 15 amino acids. Germline V gene data show CDR1 as MNHNS and CDR2 as SASEGT. Unmatched junction bases numbered 7, after V lost 0 bases and J lost 6 bases. CDR3 region: CASSEARRTGDGYTF. In DNA, the CDR3 is TGTGCCAGCAGTGAAGCGCGCCGGACAGGCGATGGCTACACCTTC.

This clone was counted between two and nine times. This sequence joins TRBV29-1 and TRBJ2-5; 13 bases match TRBD2. This CDR3 region has 15 residues. With V trimmed by 3 bases and J by 5 bases, 6 bases remained unmatched. The germline V gene has CDR1 SQVTM and CDR2 ANQGSEA. Here the CDR3 DNA reads TGCAGCGTTGACACTAGCGGGAGGGTAGGGGAGACCCAGTACTTC. Its protein is CSVDTSGRVGETQYF.

This chain connects TRBV29-1 to TRBJ2-5; 10 nucleotides align to TRBD2. V was clipped by 6 bases and J by 5 bases; unmatched bases: 6. The CDR3 contains 13 residues. Germline values: CDR1 SQVTM, CDR2 ANQGSEA. The CDR3 protein is CSVTASGSETQYF. The CDR3 DNA is TGCAGCGTGACGGCTAGCGGGAGTGAGACCCAGTACTTC.

The chain combines TRBV14 with TRBJ2-1; D is unclear. Per germline, CDR1 SGHDN and CDR2 FVKESK. The CDR3 length is 11 residues. Between the trimmed V and J ends, which lost 3 bases and 9 bases, there was a span of 6 bases. CDR3 in amino acids: CASSHLSEQFF. Here the CDR3 DNA reads TGTGCCAGCAGCCATCTGAGTGAGCAGTTCTTC.

This clone was observed a handful of times. The chain recombines TRBV29-1 with TRBJ1-1; 9 bases fit TRBD1. The ends lost 7 bases at V and 4 bases at J; junction bases unmatched: 4. Germline V lookup: CDR1 SQVTM, CDR2 ANQGSEA. The CDR3 loop spans 12 amino acids. The CDR3 DNA reads TGCAGCGCTAGACAGGGGGGCACTGAAGCTTTCTTT. It codes for CSARQGGTEAFF. Variable domain in full (rest from reference TRBV29-1 and TRBJ1-1): SAVISQKPSRDICQRGTSLTIQCQVDSQVTMMFWYRQQPGQSLTLIATANQGSEATYESGFVIDKFPISRPNLTFSTLTVSNMSPEDSSIYLCSARQGGTEAFFGQGTRLTVV.

V gene TRBV7-6 combines with J gene TRBJ2-2, with 7 bases aligning to TRBD2. In germline, CDR1 is SGHVS, CDR2 FNYEAQ. The junction had 8 bases not matched to a gene; V was cut back by 8 bases and J by 2 bases. The CDR3 has 15 amino acids. The CDR3 coding sequence is TGTGCCAGCGGACGACTAGCAGCCAACACCGGGGAGCTGTTTTTT. The encoded protein is CASGRLAANTGELFF.

This clone was recorded a few times. The gene calls are TRBV2 and TRBJ1-5, with unresolved D. The CDR3 extends over 12 amino acids. The V gene lost 9 bases and the J gene lost 4 bases, with 10 bases spanning the gap. Germline CDR1 is SNHLY and CDR2 is FYNNEI. Here the CDR3 reads CASTRSNQPQHF. The CDR3 coding sequence is TGTGCCAGTACACGAAGTAATCAGCCCCAGCATTTT.

The chain employs TRBV7-2 and TRBJ2-5; a possible D gene is TRBD1 (6 bases). Germline V gives CDR1 SGHTA, CDR2 FQGNSA. The CDR3 extends over 15 amino acids. V lost 2 bases and J lost 0, with 10 bases in between. The CDR3 region is CASSLSTGYQETQYF. In DNA, the CDR3 is TGTGCCAGCAGCTTATCGACAGGATACCAAGAGACCCAGTACTTC.

The rearrangement uses TRBV9 and TRBJ2-2, with D tentatively TRBD2 (6 bases). Germline V lookup: CDR1 SGDLS, CDR2 YYNGEE. The ends were cut back, 2 bases at V and 0 bases at J, with 8 bases in the middle. The length of the CDR3 is 15 residues. CDR3 sequence reads: CASSVVAANTGELFF. Here the CDR3 DNA reads TGTGCCAGCAGCGTGGTAGCGGCGAACACCGGGGAGCTGTTTTTT.

In its sample, this clone was seen a few times. The V and J genes are TRBV7-9 and TRBJ1-1, with D possibly matching TRBD1 (5 bases). The ends were cut back, 5 bases at V and 4 bases at J, with 14 bases in the middle. The length of the CDR3 is 14 residues. Germline CDR1 and CDR2: SEHNR and FQNEAQ (reference sequence). The CDR3 here is CASSPSGGGTEAFF. The CDR3 coding sequence is TGTGCCAGCAGCCCTTCCGGGGGGGGCACTGAAGCTTTCTTT. Full variable domain (missing parts from reference TRBV7-9 and TRBJ1-1): DTGVSQNPRHKITKRGQNVTFRCDPISEHNRLYWYRQTLGQGPEFLTYFQNEAQLEKSRLLSDRFSAERPKGSFSTLEIQRTEQGDSAMYLCASSPSGGGTEAFFGQGTRLTVV.

The chain uses TRBV18 and TRBJ2-7; 7 positions agree with TRBD1. The V and J ends lost 2 bases and 2 bases, in that order; junction bases with no gene match: 3. This CDR3 contains 14 residues. In germline, CDR1 is KGHSH, CDR2 LQKENI. This CDR3 is CASSPIGQAYEQYF. CDR3 DNA sequence: TGTGCCAGCTCACCAATAGGACAGGCCTACGAGCAGTACTTC.

This clone was counted a few times. The V and J genes are TRBV5-1 and TRBJ2-7; the match to TRBD2 covers 12 bases. Losses at the gene ends were 4 bases for V and 4 bases for J; bases not matched to a gene: 6. Germline loops: CDR1 SGHRS, CDR2 YFSETQ. This CDR3 has 15 amino acids. CDR3 sequence (DNA): TGCGCCAGCAGCATACCGACTAGCGGGAGTTACGAGCAGTACTTC. It is translated as CASSIPTSGSYEQYF. The whole variable domain, filled in from reference TRBV5-1 and TRBJ2-7, reads KAGVTQTPRYLIKTRGQQVTLSCSPISGHRSVSWYQQTPGQGLQFLFEYFSETQRNKGNFPGRFSGRQFSNSRSEMNVSTLELGDSALYLCASSIPTSGSYEQYFGPGTRLTVT.

The chain is built from TRBV30 and TRBJ2-5; D might be TRBD1 (6 bases). There are 15 residues in the CDR3. In germline, CDR1 is GTSNPN, CDR2 SVGIG (reference sequence). V lost 0 bases and J lost 5, with 16 bases in between. For the CDR3, the DNA is TGTGCCTGGAGTGTAATGGTGGGGGCTCGGGAGACCCAGTACTTC. Translation: CAWSVMVGARETQYF.

The chain recombines TRBV6-1 with TRBJ2-1; 7 bases match TRBD1. Trimming took 7 bases from V and 2 from J; bases not matched to a gene: 5. Germline lookup yields CDR1 MNHNS and CDR2 SASEGT. This CDR3 spans 14 amino acids. In nucleotides, the CDR3 is TGTGCCAGCATCCAGGGGGAAACCTACAATGAGCAGTTCTTC. As protein: CASIQGETYNEQFF.